This T cell receptor beta chain was sequenced in a study of cytomegalovirus exposure and HLA in healthy donors. This clone was counted between two and nine times. PCR involved 60 Vbeta and 13 Jbeta primers. The method was immunoSEQ multiplex PCR; TCRdb's version includes in-frame clones alone and lacks a portion of them. The table has over 150,000 clones, around 85% seen once. CDR3 size: 13 residues. Trimming stripped 6 bases from V and 0 bases from J, with 8 bases between. Germline CDR1 and CDR2: PRHDT and FYEKMQ (reference sequence). The chain combines TRBV13 with TRBJ1-1, with D hard to call. The sequence was obtained from a man aged 35 to 55 in good health and CMV-seronegative. Sequences were obtained from PBMCs. As DNA, the CDR3 is TGTGCCAGCAGGGAGCTCATGAACACTGAAGCTTTCTTT. The encoded protein is CASRELMNTEAFF.